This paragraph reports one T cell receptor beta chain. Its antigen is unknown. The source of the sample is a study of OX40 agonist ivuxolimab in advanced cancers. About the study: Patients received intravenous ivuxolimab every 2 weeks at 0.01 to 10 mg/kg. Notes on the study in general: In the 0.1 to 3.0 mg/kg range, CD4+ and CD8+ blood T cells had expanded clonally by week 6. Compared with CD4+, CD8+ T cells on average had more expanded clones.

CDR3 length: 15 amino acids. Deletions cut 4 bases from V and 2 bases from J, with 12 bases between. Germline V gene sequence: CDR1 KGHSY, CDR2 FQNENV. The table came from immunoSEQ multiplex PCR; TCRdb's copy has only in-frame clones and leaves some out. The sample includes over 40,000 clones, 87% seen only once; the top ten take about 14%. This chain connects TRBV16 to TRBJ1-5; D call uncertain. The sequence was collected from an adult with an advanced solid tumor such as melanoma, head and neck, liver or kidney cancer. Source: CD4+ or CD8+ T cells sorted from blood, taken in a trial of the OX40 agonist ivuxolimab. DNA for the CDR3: TGTGCCAGCAGCCTCCGCGTGGAGGGCAATCAGCCCCAGCATTTT. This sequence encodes CASSLRVEGNQPQHF.